This T cell receptor beta chain was captured by sequencing in a study of T-cell memory formation after mild COVID-19. The table lists this clonotype with a few counts. Germline V gene lookup returns CDR1 SGHRS and CDR2 YFSETQ. Trimming took 0 bases from V and 2 from J, leaving 10 bases between them. This CDR3 spans 15 amino acids. TCRdb re-called the 5' RACE reads through MiXCR, storing one row per CDR3 protein. The sample lists roughly 200,000 distinct CDR3 sequences; approximately 16% were seen once. The chain carries TRBV5-1 and TRBJ2-3; possibly TRBD1 for D (6 bases). This clonotype was obtained from an adult woman who had mild COVID-19 (a few samples of this study predate the infection). Cell type and time point are not known. Material for sequencing was PBMCs or a T cell subset sorted from them (not recorded which). The CDR3 nucleotides are TGCGCCAGCAGCTTGGCGGGACACTCCACAGATACGCAGTATTTT. Translated, it gives CASSLAGHSTDTQYF. The entire variable domain, with the rest obtained from reference TRBV5-1 and TRBJ2-3, is as follows: KAGVTQTPRYLIKTRGQQVTLSCSPISGHRSVSWYQQTPGQGLQFLFEYFSETQRNKGNFPGRFSGRQFSNSRSEMNVSTLELGDSALYLCASSLAGHSTDTQYFGPGTRLTVL.